This T cell receptor beta chain appears in the sequencing data of a study of technical replicates of blood from a handful of donors. The CDR3 is 13 amino acids. The germline V gene has CDR1 PRHDT and CDR2 FYEKMQ (reference sequence). V was pared by 3 bases and J by 6 bases, with 4 bases of the junction left unmatched. This table comes from immunoSEQ multiplex PCR, and its TCRdb copy is limited to in-frame clones, with some not included. The sample lists approximately 87,000 clones; approximately 95% were seen once. The rearrangement joins TRBV13 to TRBJ1-2; 7 bases line up with TRBD1. The sequenced material came from T cells isolated from PBMCs. The source is a human donor in good health. CDR3 region: CASSFDRVDGYTF. The DNA for the CDR3 is TGTGCCAGCAGCTTCGACAGGGTAGATGGCTACACCTTC.